The TCR beta chain described here comes from a study of blood T cell repertoires in COVID-19. Libraries were prepared by immunoSEQ multiplex PCR; TCRdb keeps only in-frame clonotypes and omits some of them. The sample yields about 210,000 clones, about 90% seen once. Germline V gives CDR1 KGHSH, CDR2 LQKENI. The CDR3 is 13 residues long. With V trimmed by 5 bases and J by 6 bases, 3 bases remained unmatched. Sequencing was carried out using peripheral blood. The source is a man aged 25 to 45 with acute or convalescent COVID-19. The gene calls are TRBV18 and TRBJ2-2; TRBD1 agrees at 7 bases. CDR3 in DNA: TGTGCCAGCTCATCACAGGGGTCCGGGGAGCTGTTTTTT. Protein: CASSSQGSGELFF.